Described below is a single T cell receptor beta chain sequence and its context. Its antigen is currently unknown. Clones were read by immunoSEQ multiplex PCR, and TCRdb kept only the in-frame ones, dropping some. This table has some 30,000 clones, just over 70% appearing once. These data are taken from a study of vaccination effects on CD4 cells after COVID-19. The CDR3 runs to 14 residues. V was cut by 1 base and J by 5 bases, with 11 bases left in between. The germline gives CDR1 MNHNS, CDR2 SASEGT. Sequencing was preceded by expansion of antigen-specific CD4+ T cells with viral peptide pools in the ViraFEST assay. Isolating CD4+ T cells followed less than 12 days of culture. It was between March and December 2020 that the person had a SARS-CoV-2 infection confirmed by PCR. Cultures used approximately 2 million PBMC per well, about 10 IU/ml IL-2 and about 10 ug/ml peptides. IL-2 medium supplanted half the medium on days 3 and 7.

The chain is built from TRBV6-1 and TRBJ1-2; D possibly corresponds to TRBD1 (5 bases). The material sequenced was CD4+ T cells from PBMCs cultured with a peptide pool, taken before COVID-19 vaccination. This receptor was identified in a human donor who had a prior SARS-CoV-2 infection. For the CDR3, the DNA is TGTGCCAGCAGTGAAGAAACCTGGGGGTATGGCTACACCTTC. Amino acids: CASSEETWGYGYTF.